These 22 T cell receptor beta chains came from one sample sequenced in a study of tumor-infiltrating lymphocytes in primary liver carcinoma. Unsorted bulk tissue of roughly 18-31 mg yielded co-extracted RNA and DNA. The template, around 540 ng total RNA, yielded TCR beta cDNA made with a constant-region primer. Investigators got TCR beta libraries out of three nested multiplex PCR rounds, done with slightly modified ARM-PCR. Two initial PCR rounds of around 10 cycles each paired TRBV1-TRBV30 forward primers with a C-beta reverse primer. TCRdb redid the calling of the multiplex PCR reads with MiXCR, one entry per CDR3 protein. The sample lists 100,000 or so distinct CDR3 sequences, roughly 85% occurring once. Sequencing used liver tumor tissue from sampling region 3. Indicated subset: tumor region T3, left-lateral pole. These receptors were taken from a man aged 40-55 years with primary liver carcinoma and hepatitis B virus infection.

Worth noting for this clonotype: No conserved phenylalanine or tryptophan ends this CDR3, so it is likely a read error. V and J are TRBV6-6 and TRBJ1-6, with 8 bases matching TRBD1. CDR1 and CDR2 from the germline V gene are MNHNY and SVGAGI (reference sequence). This CDR3 comprises 15 residues. In DNA form, the CDR3 reads TGTACCAGCGGCCTGGGGACAGGTAGGAATTCACCCCTCCACTTA. It specifies CTSGLGTGRNSPLHL.

For this clonotype: The germline gene is not matched at one end of the junction; a read error may be the cause. V and J are TRBV11-2 and TRBJ2-7; weak D call: TRBD1 (5 bases). The CDR3 consists of 14 residues. Germline CDR1 reads SGHAT; CDR2 reads FQNNGV. The CDR3 reads CASSFNRSPYEQCF. The CDR3 region has the DNA TGTGCCAGCAGCTTTAACAGGAGCCCCTACGAGCAGTGCTTC.

As concerns this clonotype: Because the CDR3 is missing its conserved closing phenylalanine or tryptophan, this is likely a read error. The chain combines TRBV12-3 or TRBV12-4 with TRBJ2-5, with a weak D call TRBD1 (6 bases). The DNA end is more similar to TRBJ2-7, so the J call may be wrong. There are 16 residues in the CDR3. This chain's CDR3 is CASSLWGQGRSYEQYL. The CDR3 nucleotides are TGTGCCAGCAGCTTATGGGGGCAAGGGAGATCCTACGAGCAGTACCTC.

CDR3 residues: CASSRPGGNSPLHF. The CDR3 nucleotides read TGTGCCAGCAGCCGCCCAGGGGGAAATTCACCCCTCCACTTT. This rearrangement joins TRBV14 to TRBJ1-6; 7 nucleotides match TRBD1. The CDR3 extends over 14 amino acids. With V trimmed by 4 bases and J by 7 bases, 4 bases remained unmatched. Germline V CDR1 and CDR2: SGHDN, FVKESK. Looking up the rest from reference TRBV14 and TRBJ1-6 gives the full variable domain: EAGVTQFPSHSVIEKGQTVTLRCDPISGHDNLYWYRRVMGKEIKFLLHFVKESKQDESGMPNNRFLAERTGGTYSTLKVQPAELEDSGVYFCASSRPGGNSPLHFGNGTRLTVT.

On this clonotype: Sequence at one end of the junction differs from germline and may be a read error. V is TRBV29-1 and J is TRBJ2-2, with D possibly matching TRBD2 (5 bases). The CDR3 runs to 14 residues. In germline, CDR1 is SQVTM, CDR2 ANQGSEA. The CDR3 DNA follows: TGCAGCGCTTCCGGGTCGGGGAACACAGGGGAGCTGTTTTTT. As protein: CSASGSGNTGELFF.

This clonotype was seen a single time. The junction departs from the called germline gene at one end, perhaps through a read error. The chain links TRBV4-3 to TRBJ1-6; 10 nucleotides agree with TRBD1. This CDR3 has 16 residues. The germline CDR1 and CDR2 sequences are LGHNA and YSLEER. The CDR3 spells CASSSWDRGWNSLLQF. The CDR3 DNA sequence: TGCGCCAGCAGCTCCTGGGACAGGGGATGGAATTCACTCCTCCAATTT.

The chain carries TRBV6-2 or TRBV6-3 and TRBJ2-1, with 12 bases aligning to TRBD2. Germline CDR1 MNHEY, CDR2 SVGEGT. J lost 9 bases, V lost 7 bases, and 4 bases had no gene match. The CDR3 has 13 amino acids. CDR3 region: CASMTSGRIEQFF. CDR3 nucleotides: TGTGCCAGCATGACTAGCGGGAGAATTGAGCAGTTCTTC.

There are many counts of this clonotype. This chain uses TRBV10-2 with TRBJ2-7; 9 nucleotides agree with TRBD1. J gave up 4 bases and V 3 bases, and 7 bases lay outside the gene matches. The germline V gene has CDR1 WSHSY and CDR2 SAAADI. This CDR3 has 15 residues. CDR3 residues: CASSDPGQGLYEQYF. For the CDR3, the DNA is TGCGCCAGCAGTGACCCGGGACAGGGCTTATACGAGCAGTACTTC.

Details on this clonotype: A junction end diverges from the germline sequence, so it may reflect a read error. This chain links TRBV7-2 with TRBJ2-2, with 9 nucleotides matching TRBD2. The CDR3 is made up of 17 amino acids. The germline gives CDR1 SGHTA, CDR2 FQGNSA. The CDR3 nucleotides are TGTGCTAGCAGCTTATCTGGCGGGAGGGCCCGGGCCGGGGGGCTGTTTTTT. It yields the protein CASSLSGGRARAGGLFF.

This clonotype was seen a few times. A junction end diverges from the germline sequence, so it may reflect a read error. This sequence joins TRBV19 and TRBJ2-1, with a weak D call TRBD2 (7 bases). The CDR3 runs to 15 residues. Germline values: CDR1 LNHDA, CDR2 SQIVND (reference sequence). CDR3 amino acids: CASSRGGDSYNEQFF. Here the CDR3 DNA reads TGTGCCAGCAGTAGAGGGGGGGACTCGTACAATGAGCAGTTCTTC.

The CDR3 reads CASSQDIGRGHHEQYF. CDR3 nucleotides: TGCGCCAGCAGCCAAGATATTGGCAGGGGCCACCACGAGCAGTACTTC. The chain links TRBV4-1 to TRBJ2-7; D is perhaps TRBD1 (6 bases). Trimming pared 0 bases from V and 5 bases from J, leaving 17 bases between. Looked up from germline, CDR1 is MGHRA and CDR2 is YSYEKL. This CDR3 comprises 16 residues.

This clonotype showed up just once. Germline is not matched at one junction end, which may reflect a read error. The CDR3 loop reads CASSPMEWSNQPQHF. CDR3 sequence (DNA): TGCGCCAGCAGTCCCATGGAGTGGAGCAATCAACCCCAGCATTTT. J is TRBJ1-5 and V is TRBV4-1; D gene unclear. Looked up from germline, CDR1 is MGHRA and CDR2 is YSYEKL. This CDR3 has 15 amino acids.

The chain uses TRBV6-5 and TRBJ2-7; D gene unclear. Per the germline V gene, CDR1 is MNHEY and CDR2 is SVGAGI. The CDR3 spans 13 residues. CDR3 in DNA: TGTGTTACACAGCTTGGGTTCTCCTACGAGCAGTACTTC. Translation: CVTQLGFSYEQYF.

Comments on this clonotype: A junction boundary mismatches the germline segment, possibly from a read error. J is TRBJ2-1 and V is TRBV11-3; D unresolved. The CDR3 length is 14 residues. Germline CDR1 is SGHNT and CDR2 is YENEEA. The CDR3: CASSLGVSNIEHFF. DNA for the CDR3: TGTGCCAGCAGCTTAGGCGTATCGAACATTGAGCACTTCTTC.

About this clonotype: One end of the junction is discordant with germline, which a read error may explain. The V and J genes are TRBV14 and TRBJ2-3; D may match TRBD1 or TRBD2 (5 bases each). The germline gives CDR1 SGHDN, CDR2 FVKESK. This CDR3 contains 13 residues. In DNA, the CDR3 is TGTGACGGCAGCCCGACAGAACAGACTACGCTGTATTTT. Translated, it gives CDGSPTEQTTLYF.

This rearrangement joins TRBV29-1 to TRBJ2-1; possible D gene TRBD2, 5 bases. The CDR3 loop spans 13 amino acids. The V end was cut by 5 bases, the J end by 15 bases, with 23 bases between. Germline V gives CDR1 SQVTM, CDR2 ANQGSEA. CDR3 residues: CSVMVSSGHEGFF. The CDR3 region has the DNA TGCAGCGTTATGGTATCGTCCGGGCATGAGGGGTTCTTC.

Details on this clonotype: At one of its ends the junction is not consistent with the germline gene, which may arise from a read error. The V and J genes are TRBV6-6 and TRBJ2-7; 7 positions match TRBD1. The CDR3 covers 19 residues. Germline V lookup: CDR1 MNHNY, CDR2 SVGAGI (reference sequence). Here the CDR3 reads CANSKLDRVRVQSRYEQHF. As DNA, the CDR3 is TGTGCCAACAGTAAACTCGACAGGGTTAGGGTCCAGAGCCGCTACGAGCAGCACTTC.

As to this clonotype: One end of the junction does not line up with germline, which may come from a read error. The rearrangement uses TRBV6-2 or TRBV6-3 and TRBJ2-7, with D uncertain. Per the germline V gene, CDR1 is MNHEY and CDR2 is SVGEGT. The CDR3 spans 16 residues. CDR3 amino acids: CVGSSGRSRSSYEQYF. For the CDR3, the DNA is TGTGTCGGCAGTAGTGGGCGGAGCCGCAGCTCCTACGAGCAATACTTC.

In the case of this clonotype: One end of the junction does not line up with germline, which may come from a read error. The rearrangement uses TRBV30 and TRBJ1-1, with unresolved D. The V gene's germline CDR1 is GTSNPN and CDR2 SVGIG (reference sequence). The CDR3 has 12 amino acids. The CDR3 nucleotides are TGCGCCTGGAGTAAGTGGAGCACTGAAGATTTCTTT. This encodes CAWSKWSTEDFF. Using reference TRBV30 and TRBJ1-1 for the parts outside the CDR3, the full variable domain is SQTIHQWPATLVQPVGSPLSLECTVEGTSNPNLYWYRQAAGRGLQLLFYSVGIGQISSEVPQNLSASRPQDRQFILSSKKLLLSDSGFYLCAWSKWSTEDFFGQGTRLTVV.

On this clonotype itself: At one of its ends the junction is not consistent with the germline gene, which may arise from a read error. The chain has TRBV12-5 and TRBJ1-1; D possibly corresponds to TRBD1 (5 bases). Germline values: CDR1 LGHNT, CDR2 FRNRAP. There are 15 residues in the CDR3. CDR3 in amino acids: CASGHGLSGNTEALF. Here the CDR3 DNA reads TGTGCTAGTGGTCACGGCCTTTCAGGGAACACTGAAGCTCTCTTT.

As concerns this clonotype: One end of the junction varies from germline; a read error may be responsible. The V and J genes are TRBV30 and TRBJ2-1, with TRBD2 matching 9 bases. The V gene's germline CDR1 is GTSNPN and CDR2 SVGIG (reference sequence). The CDR3 totals 15 residues. CDR3 region: CDWSDGSSGVNEQIF. The CDR3 DNA follows: TGTGACTGGAGTGATGGGTCTAGCGGGGTAAATGAGCAGATCTTC.

This clonotype was seen a handful of times. The V gene is TRBV12-3 or TRBV12-4, the J gene TRBJ2-5, with D possibly matching TRBD1 (6 bases). The CDR3 is 13 residues long. This CDR3 is CISSLVQGETQYF. The CDR3 DNA reads TGTATTAGCAGTTTGGTGCAGGGGGAGACCCAGTACTTC.